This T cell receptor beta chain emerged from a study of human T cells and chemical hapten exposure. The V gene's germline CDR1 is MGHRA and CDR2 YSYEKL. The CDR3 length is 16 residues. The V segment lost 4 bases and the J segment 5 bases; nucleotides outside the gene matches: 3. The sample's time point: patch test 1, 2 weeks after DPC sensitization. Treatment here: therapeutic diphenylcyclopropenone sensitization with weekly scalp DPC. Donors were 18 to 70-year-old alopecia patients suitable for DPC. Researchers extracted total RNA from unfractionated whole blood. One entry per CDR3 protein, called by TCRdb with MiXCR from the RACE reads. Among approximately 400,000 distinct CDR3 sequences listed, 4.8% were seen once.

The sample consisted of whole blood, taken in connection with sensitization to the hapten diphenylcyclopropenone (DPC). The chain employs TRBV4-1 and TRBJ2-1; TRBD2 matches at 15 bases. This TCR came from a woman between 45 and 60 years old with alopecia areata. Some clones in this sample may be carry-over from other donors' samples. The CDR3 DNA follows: TGCGCCAGCAGCCGAGGACTAGCGGGAGGGGACAATGAGCAGTTCTTC. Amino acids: CASSRGLAGGDNEQFF.